This T cell receptor beta chain was sequenced in a study of shared T cell receptors in the human thymus. The table came from immunoSEQ multiplex PCR; TCRdb's copy has only in-frame clones and leaves some out. The data contain 540,000 or so clones, about 80% of them seen just once; the ten biggest clones take up roughly 0.013%. The V and J ends lost 5 bases and 6 bases, in that order; junction bases with no gene match: 13. Germline V gene data show CDR1 as SGHAT and CDR2 as FQDESV (reference sequence). CDR3 length: 17 amino acids. These data are also associated with another study on human thymus T cells. That source reports: Donor material was obtained from healthy Finnish infants undergoing corrective surgery for congenital heart defects. In corrective heart surgery, resections were taken, and these provided the thymus tissue.

The rearrangement links TRBV11-1 to TRBJ2-2; 9 nucleotides align to TRBD1. The source of this sequence is a boy younger than two with a congenital heart defect. The sample comprised thymocytes. Here the CDR3 reads CASSLSPGQGSPGELFF. The CDR3 DNA follows: TGTGCCAGCAGCCTGTCTCCGGGACAGGGCTCCCCCGGGGAGCTGTTTTTT.